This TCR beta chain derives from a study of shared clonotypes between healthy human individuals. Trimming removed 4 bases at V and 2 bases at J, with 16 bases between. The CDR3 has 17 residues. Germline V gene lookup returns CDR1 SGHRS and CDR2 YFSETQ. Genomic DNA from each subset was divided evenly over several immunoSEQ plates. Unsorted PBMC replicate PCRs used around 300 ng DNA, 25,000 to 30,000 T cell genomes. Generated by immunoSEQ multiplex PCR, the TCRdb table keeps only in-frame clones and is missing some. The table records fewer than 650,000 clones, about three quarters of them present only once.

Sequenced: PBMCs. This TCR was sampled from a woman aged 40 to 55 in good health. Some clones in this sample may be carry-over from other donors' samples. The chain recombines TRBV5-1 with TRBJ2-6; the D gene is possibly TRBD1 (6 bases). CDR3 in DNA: TGCGCCAGCAGCCTCGGACAGATTATTGCTGGGGCCAACGTCCTGACTTTC. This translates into CASSLGQIIAGANVLTF.